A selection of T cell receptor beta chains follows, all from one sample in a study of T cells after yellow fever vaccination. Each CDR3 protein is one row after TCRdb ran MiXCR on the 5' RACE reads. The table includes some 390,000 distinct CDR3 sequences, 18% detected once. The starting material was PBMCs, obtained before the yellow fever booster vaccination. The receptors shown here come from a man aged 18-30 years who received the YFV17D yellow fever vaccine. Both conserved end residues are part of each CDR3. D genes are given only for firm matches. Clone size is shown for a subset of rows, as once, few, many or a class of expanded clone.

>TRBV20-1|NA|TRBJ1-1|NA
TGCAGTGCCGCCGGCCTGGGAGGGGACACTGAAGCTTTCTTT
CSAAGLGGDTEAFF
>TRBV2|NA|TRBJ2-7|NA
TGTGCCAGCAGCGACAGGGCGGGGGGTACCTACGAGCAGTACTTC
CASSDRAGGTYEQYF
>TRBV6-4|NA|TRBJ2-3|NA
TGTGCCACTAGCCTCCGGGCAGGGGACACAGATACGCAGTATTTT
CATSLRAGDTDTQYF
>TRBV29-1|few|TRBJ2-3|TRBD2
TGCAGCGCTAGCGGGGGGGACACAGATACGCAGTATTTT
CSASGGDTDTQYF
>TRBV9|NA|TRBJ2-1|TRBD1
TGTGCCAGCAGCCCCCCTCGGACAGGGGGGAGTGAGCAGTTCTTC
CASSPPRTGGSEQFF
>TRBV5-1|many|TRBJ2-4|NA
TGCGCCAGCAGCGGGGGGACACTTCAAAACATTCAGTACTTC
CASSGGTLQNIQYF
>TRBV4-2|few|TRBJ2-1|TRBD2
TGTGCCAGCAGCCACGCTAGGACTAGCGGGGACTACAATGAGCAGTTCTTC
CASSHARTSGDYNEQFF
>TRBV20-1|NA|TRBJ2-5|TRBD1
TGCAGTGCTAGAGTCGGCAGGGGGCAGGAGACCCAGTACTTC
CSARVGRGQETQYF
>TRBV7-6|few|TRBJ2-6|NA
TGTGCCAGCAGCTTAGCCCCGCCCGGGGCTGGGGCCAACGTCCTGACTTTC
CASSLAPPGAGANVLTF
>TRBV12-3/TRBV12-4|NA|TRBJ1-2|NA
TGTGCCAGCAGTTCCCGGGACTCGGGAGGCTACACCTTC
CASSSRDSGGYTF
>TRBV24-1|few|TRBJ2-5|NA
TGTGCCACCAGTGATGGACAGTCCCCCGGAGAGACCCAGTACTTC
CATSDGQSPGETQYF
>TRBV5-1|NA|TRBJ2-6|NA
TGCGCCAGCAGCCCCGGAGTTACTGGGGCCAACGTCCTGACTTTC
CASSPGVTGANVLTF
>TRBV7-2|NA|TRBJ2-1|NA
TGTGCCAGCAGCTTAGGCCTCTCGGTTTCCTACAATGAGCAGTTCTTC
CASSLGLSVSYNEQFF
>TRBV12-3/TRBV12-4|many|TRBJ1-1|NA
TGTGCCAGCAGGGCGGAAGGTCGCGGTAGCACTGAAGCTTTCTTT
CASRAEGRGSTEAFF
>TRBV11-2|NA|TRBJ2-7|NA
TGTGCCAGCAGCTTAGTCTGGGAAGCCGAGCAGTACTTC
CASSLVWEAEQYF
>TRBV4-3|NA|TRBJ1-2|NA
TGCGCCAGCAGCCAAGCCTCTGTACAGGGCGGCTATGGCTACACCTTC
CASSQASVQGGYGYTF
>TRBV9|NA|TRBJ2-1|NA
TGTGCCAGCAGCACTTTTCCGTCCAGCTCCTACAATGAGCAGTTCTTC
CASSTFPSSSYNEQFF
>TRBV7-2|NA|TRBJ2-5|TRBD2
TGTGCCAGCAGCTTACCCCCGGCTAGCGGGGGGGAGACCCAGTACTTC
CASSLPPASGGETQYF
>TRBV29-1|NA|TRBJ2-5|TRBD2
TGCAGCGTCCTGGGGGGGGTAGGAGAGACCCAGTACTTC
CSVLGGVGETQYF
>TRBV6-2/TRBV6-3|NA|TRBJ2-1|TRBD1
TGTGCCAGCAGTTACCAACAGAACAGGGGACGGTTCTTC
CASSYQQNRGRFF
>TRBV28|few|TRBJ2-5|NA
TGTGCCAGCAGTTTTTTGGGACAAGAGACCCAGTACTTC
CASSFLGQETQYF
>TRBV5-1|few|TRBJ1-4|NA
TGCGCCAGCAGCTGGAACGATGAAAAACTGTTTTTT
CASSWNDEKLFF
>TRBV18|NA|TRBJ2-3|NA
TGTGCCAGCTCACCCTCCGAGGGGAGAACAGATACGCAGTATTTT
CASSPSEGRTDTQYF
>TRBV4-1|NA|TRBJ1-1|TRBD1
TGCGCCAGCAGTCAAGGGCCGCCGGGACAGGGAAAAACTGAAGCTTTCTTT
CASSQGPPGQGKTEAFF
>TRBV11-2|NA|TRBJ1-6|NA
TGTGCCAGCAGCCCCCCGGGACACCTTAATTCACCCCTCCACTTT
CASSPPGHLNSPLHF
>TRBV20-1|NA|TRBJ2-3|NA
TGCAGTGCTAGGGACCCTAAAGGGGGGTGGAAAACAGATACGCAGTATTTT
CSARDPKGGWKTDTQYF
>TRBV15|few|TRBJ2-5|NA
TGTGCCACCAGCAGAAGCCTAGAAGAGACCCAGTACTTC
CATSRSLEETQYF
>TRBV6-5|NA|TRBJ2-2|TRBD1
TGTGCCAGCAGTCACGGGACAGGGATACACACCGGGGAGCTGTTTTTT
CASSHGTGIHTGELFF
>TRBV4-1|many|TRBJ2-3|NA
TGCGCCAGCAGCCAAGGGGACTTCGGGCGAGATACGCAGTATTTT
CASSQGDFGRDTQYF
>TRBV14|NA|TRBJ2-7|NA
TGTGCCAGCAGCCAAGAGAGGTTCTCCTACGAGCAGTACTTC
CASSQERFSYEQYF
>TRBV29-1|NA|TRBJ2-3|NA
TGCAGCGTTGAAAGTGCGGGGTTCACAGATACGCAGTATTTT
CSVESAGFTDTQYF
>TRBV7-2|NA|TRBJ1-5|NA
TGTGCCAGCAGCTTTCACGGTTGGCAGCCCCAGCATTTT
CASSFHGWQPQHF
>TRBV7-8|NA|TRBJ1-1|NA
TGTGCCAGCAGCCCATCTAATAGCGGGGGCAGATACACTGAAGCTTTCTTT
CASSPSNSGGRYTEAFF
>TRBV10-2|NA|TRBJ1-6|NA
TGCGCCAGCAGTGAACCGTCGACAGGCTTGGTCTTGGATTCACCCCTCCACTTT
CASSEPSTGLVLDSPLHF
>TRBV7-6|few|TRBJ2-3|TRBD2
TGTGCCAGCAGCTTGCCTAGCGGCTACACAGATACGCAGTATTTT
CASSLPSGYTDTQYF
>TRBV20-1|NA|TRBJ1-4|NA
TGCAGTGCTACTAGTCCTATTGTGGAAAAACTGTTTTTT
CSATSPIVEKLFF
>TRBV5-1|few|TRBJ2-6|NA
TGCGCCAGCATGAAATCCTCTGGGGCCAACGTCCTGACTTTC
CASMKSSGANVLTF
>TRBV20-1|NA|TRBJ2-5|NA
TGCAGTGCTGGGCAGTATGTCGGCGAGACCCAGTACTTC
CSAGQYVGETQYF
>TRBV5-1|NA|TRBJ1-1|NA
TGCGCCAAGAGGACCACCACTGAAGCTTTCTTT
CAKRTTTEAFF
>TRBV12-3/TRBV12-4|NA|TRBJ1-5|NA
TGTGCCAGCAGTTTAAAGGGGTTTGGGAATAGCAATCAGCCCCAGCATTTT
CASSLKGFGNSNQPQHF
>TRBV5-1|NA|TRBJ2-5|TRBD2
TGCGCCAGCGCCCTGGGGCTAGCGGAAGAGACCCAGTACTTC
CASALGLAEETQYF
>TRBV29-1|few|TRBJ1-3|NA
TGCAGCGTGAGTTCTGGGACCTCTGGAAACACCATATATTTT
CSVSSGTSGNTIYF
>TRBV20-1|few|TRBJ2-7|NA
TGCAGTGCTGGGCACCGGGGAATCTACGAGCAGTACTTC
CSAGHRGIYEQYF
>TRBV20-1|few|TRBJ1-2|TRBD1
TGCAGTCAGGGACAGGCGAGTCCTTATGGCTACACCTTC
CSQGQASPYGYTF
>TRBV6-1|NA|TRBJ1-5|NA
TGTGCCAGCAGTGAAGGCCAGGGGAGTCAGCCCCAGCATTTT
CASSEGQGSQPQHF
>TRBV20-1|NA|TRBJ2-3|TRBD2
TGCAGTGCTAGAGTGGCTAGCGGGGGCACAGATACGCAGTATTTT
CSARVASGGTDTQYF
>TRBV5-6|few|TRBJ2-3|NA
TGTGCCAGCAGCCGACAGATGACAGATACGCAGTATTTT
CASSRQMTDTQYF
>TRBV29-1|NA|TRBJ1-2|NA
TGCAGCGTTGGGCGATCGTCTGCTGGCTACACCTTC
CSVGRSSAGYTF
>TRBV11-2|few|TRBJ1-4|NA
TGTGCCAGCAGCCCCCGCGGGGACCCTAATGAAAAACTGTTTTTT
CASSPRGDPNEKLFF
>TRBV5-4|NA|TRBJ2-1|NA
TGTGCCAGCAGCCGGGACAGTCCGGGGGGGAATGAGCAGTTCTTC
CASSRDSPGGNEQFF
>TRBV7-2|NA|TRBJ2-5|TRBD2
TGTGCCAGCAATGGGGGAGCGGGCGGGGGGCCCCAAGAGACCCAGTACTTC
CASNGGAGGGPQETQYF
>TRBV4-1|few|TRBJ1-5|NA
TGCGCCAGCAGGGCAGGGGCAGGTCAGAACGGCAATCAGCCCCAGCATTTT
CASRAGAGQNGNQPQHF
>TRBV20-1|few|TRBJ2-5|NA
TGCAGTGCTAGAGTTTCGGGATGGCAGGATCCGGGGGAGACCCAGTACTTC
CSARVSGWQDPGETQYF